One and the same sample provided the 11 T cell receptor beta chains below, sequenced in a study of T cells after yellow fever vaccination. TCRdb re-analysed the 5' RACE reads in MiXCR, keeping a single row per CDR3 protein. The sample includes about 110,000 distinct CDR3 sequences, roughly 8.4% of them seen just once. The specimen was CD8+ T cells sorted from PBMCs, collected 45 days after the yellow fever booster vaccination. These receptors all stem from a man aged 25 to 45 who received the YFV17D yellow fever vaccine.

The V and J genes are TRBV4-3 and TRBJ2-5; 9 positions match TRBD1. The CDR3 is 14 amino acids. Germline-derived CDR1 and CDR2 are LGHNA and YSLEER. Trimming removed 3 bases from V and 2 bases from J; junction bases left unmatched: 1. This chain's CDR3 is CASSQDRGQETQYF. CDR3 sequence (DNA): TGCGCCAGCAGCCAGGACAGGGGTCAAGAGACCCAGTACTTC.

In this sample, this clonotype turned up a few times. J is TRBJ1-1 and V is TRBV5-1; 9 bases align to TRBD1. The V gene end was trimmed by 3 bases and the J gene end by 5 bases; junction bases not matched to a gene: 8. The CDR3 covers 15 residues. Looked up from germline, CDR1 is SGHRS and CDR2 is YFSETQ. The CDR3 DNA reads TGCGCCAGCAGCTGGGGACAGGGCAGCCGGACTGAAGCTTTCTTT. Translation gives CASSWGQGSRTEAFF.

This clonotype was detected many times. The gene calls are TRBV10-2 and TRBJ2-7; possible D gene TRBD1, 5 bases. The CDR3 is made up of 14 amino acids. The V gene's germline CDR1 is WSHSY and CDR2 SAAADI. Deletions cut 3 bases from V and 3 bases from J, with 12 bases between. The CDR3 sequence is CASSDLDRYYEQYF. Written as DNA, the CDR3 is TGCGCCAGCAGTGATCTCGACAGATACTACGAGCAGTACTTC.

This clonotype came up many times. The rearrangement uses TRBV5-5 and TRBJ2-1, with D uncertain. V dropped 4 bases and J dropped 10 bases, with 9 bases sitting between them. The CDR3 extends over 11 amino acids. The V gene's germline CDR1 is SGHKS and CDR2 YYEKEE (reference sequence). CDR3: CASSLVWEQFF. The CDR3 nucleotides are TGTGCCAGCAGCCTCGTCTGGGAGCAGTTCTTC.

This clonotype came up many times. The chain has TRBV4-2 and TRBJ2-2; D uncertain. V dropped 1 base and J dropped 4 bases, with 7 bases sitting between them. Germline-derived CDR1 and CDR2 are LGHNA and YNFKEQ. This CDR3 comprises 14 residues. The DNA for the CDR3 is TGTGCCAGCAGCCAAGCTGGTTCCACCGGGGAGCTGTTTTTT. Its translation: CASSQAGSTGELFF.

There are many counts of this clonotype. The chain uses TRBV29-1 and TRBJ2-1, with D possibly TRBD2 on 5 matching bases. V lost 6 bases, J lost 7 bases, and 10 bases lay in between. The CDR3 is 11 amino acids. Germline CDR1 SQVTM, CDR2 ANQGSEA. CDR3 region: CSVTWRNEQFF. CDR3 coding DNA: TGCAGCGTCACCTGGAGGAATGAGCAGTTCTTC.

This clonotype has ten or more counts. This chain uses TRBV21-1 with TRBJ1-5; TRBD1 is the table's D call, not checked against the DNA. TRBV21-1 is labeled a pseudogene. The CDR3 contains 16 residues. The CDR3 DNA reads as TGTGCCAGCAGCAAAGCGTCCCCAGGGTCGGGTCAGCCCCAGCATTTT. Amino acid sequence: CASSKASPGSGQPQHF.

This clonotype was counted only a few times. V usage is TRBV6-2 or TRBV6-3 and J usage is TRBJ2-1; D might be TRBD1 (5 bases). V was pared by 0 bases and J by 7 bases, with 10 bases between. Per the germline V gene, CDR1 is MNHEY and CDR2 is SVGEGT. The CDR3 has 14 amino acids. In DNA form, the CDR3 reads TGTGCCAGCAGTTACTCGGGGCTGTATAATGAGCAGTTCTTC. It encodes CASSYSGLYNEQFF.

In its sample, this clonotype was seen many times. This chain joins TRBV27 and TRBJ2-1; tentatively, D is TRBD1 (6 bases). CDR3 length: 15 residues. Trimming removed 3 bases from V and 3 bases from J, with 12 bases in between. CDR1 is MNHEY and CDR2 is SMNVEV in the germline V gene (reference sequence). The CDR3, as DNA: TGTGCCAGCAGTTTGGGGGCCACGTACTACAATGAGCAGTTCTTC. It translates to CASSLGATYYNEQFF.

In its sample, this clonotype was seen many times. One junction end does not reproduce the germline sequence, and a read error may be involved. The chain recombines TRBV4-3 with TRBJ2-1; no clear D. CDR3 size: 11 residues. Germline V gene data show CDR1 as LGHNA and CDR2 as YSLEER. The CDR3 loop reads CASSQGNEQFF. DNA of the CDR3: TGTGCCAGCAGCCAAGGCAATGAGCAGTTCTTC.

This clonotype occurred many times. The V and J genes are TRBV6-6 and TRBJ2-1; 7 bases agree with TRBD2. This CDR3 spans 11 amino acids. Germline CDR1 MNHNY, CDR2 SVGAGI (reference sequence). V dropped 7 bases and J dropped 10; count of bases not matched to a gene: 4. CDR3 region: CASIREGEQFF. In nucleotides, the CDR3 is TGTGCCAGCATCAGGGAGGGGGAGCAGTTCTTC.